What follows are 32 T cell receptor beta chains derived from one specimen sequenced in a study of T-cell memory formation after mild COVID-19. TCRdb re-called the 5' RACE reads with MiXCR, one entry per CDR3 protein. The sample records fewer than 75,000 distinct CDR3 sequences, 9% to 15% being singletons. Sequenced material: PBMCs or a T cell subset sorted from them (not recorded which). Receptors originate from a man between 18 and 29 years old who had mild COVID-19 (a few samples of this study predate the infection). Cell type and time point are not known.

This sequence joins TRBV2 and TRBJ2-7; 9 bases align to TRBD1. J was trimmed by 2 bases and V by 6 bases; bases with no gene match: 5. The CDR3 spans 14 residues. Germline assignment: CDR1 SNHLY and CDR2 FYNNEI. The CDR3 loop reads CASSRDRETYEQYF. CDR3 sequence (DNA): TGTGCCAGCAGCCGGGACAGGGAGACCTACGAGCAGTACTTC.

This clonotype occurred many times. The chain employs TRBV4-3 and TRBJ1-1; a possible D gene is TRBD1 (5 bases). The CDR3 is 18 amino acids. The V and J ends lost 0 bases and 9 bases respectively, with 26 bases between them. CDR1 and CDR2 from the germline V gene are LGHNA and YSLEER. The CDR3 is CASSQEEAVRGGPAKAFF. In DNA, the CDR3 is TGCGCCAGCAGCCAAGAAGAGGCTGTGAGGGGAGGGCCCGCCAAAGCTTTCTTT.

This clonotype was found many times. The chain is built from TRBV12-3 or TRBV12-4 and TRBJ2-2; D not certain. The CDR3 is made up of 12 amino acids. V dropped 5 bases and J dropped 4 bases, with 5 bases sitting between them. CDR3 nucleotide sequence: TGTGCCAGCAGTCCACTCACCGGGGAGCTGTTTTTT. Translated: CASSPLTGELFF.

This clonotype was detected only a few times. CDR3 nucleotide sequence: TGTGCCACCAGCAGAGACAAAAACTATGGCTACACCTTC. Its protein is CATSRDKNYGYTF. The chain carries TRBV15 and TRBJ1-2; D gene uncertain. The V gene lost 0 bases and the J gene lost 2 bases, with 4 bases spanning the gap. Germline loops: CDR1 LNHNV, CDR2 YYDKDF (reference sequence). This CDR3 comprises 13 residues.

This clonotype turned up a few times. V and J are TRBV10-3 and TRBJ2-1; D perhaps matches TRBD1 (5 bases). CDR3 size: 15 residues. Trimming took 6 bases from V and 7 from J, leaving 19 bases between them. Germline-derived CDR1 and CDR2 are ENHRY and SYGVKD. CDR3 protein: CAISFRQSDRNEQFF. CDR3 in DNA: TGTGCCATCAGCTTTCGACAGAGCGACCGAAATGAGCAGTTCTTC.

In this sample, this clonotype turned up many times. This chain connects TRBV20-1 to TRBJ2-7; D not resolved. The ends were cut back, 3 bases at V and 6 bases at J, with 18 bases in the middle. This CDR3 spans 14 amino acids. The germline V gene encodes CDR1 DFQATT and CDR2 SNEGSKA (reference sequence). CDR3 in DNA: TGCAGTGCTAGGGTTCCCGGTGTGGCCCGCGAGCAGTACTTC. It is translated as CSARVPGVAREQYF.

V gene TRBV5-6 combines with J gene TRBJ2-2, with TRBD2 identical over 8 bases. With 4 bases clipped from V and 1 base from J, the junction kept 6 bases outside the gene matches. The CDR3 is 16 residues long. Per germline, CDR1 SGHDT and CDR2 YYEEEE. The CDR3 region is CASSHGAGGNTGELFF. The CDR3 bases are TGTGCCAGCAGCCATGGGGCGGGGGGGAACACCGGGGAGCTGTTTTTT. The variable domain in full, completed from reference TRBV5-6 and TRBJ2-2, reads DAGVTQSPTHLIKTRGQQVTLRCSPKSGHDTVSWYQQALGQGPQFIFQYYEEEERQRGNFPDRFSGHQFPNYSSELNVNALLLGDSALYLCASSHGAGGNTGELFFGEGSRLTVL.

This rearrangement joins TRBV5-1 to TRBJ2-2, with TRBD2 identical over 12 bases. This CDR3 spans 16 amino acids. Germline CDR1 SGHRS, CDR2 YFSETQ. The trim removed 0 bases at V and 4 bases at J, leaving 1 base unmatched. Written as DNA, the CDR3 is TGCGCCAGCAGCTTGGAGGGACTAGCGGGCACCGGGGAGCTGTTTTTT. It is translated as CASSLEGLAGTGELFF.

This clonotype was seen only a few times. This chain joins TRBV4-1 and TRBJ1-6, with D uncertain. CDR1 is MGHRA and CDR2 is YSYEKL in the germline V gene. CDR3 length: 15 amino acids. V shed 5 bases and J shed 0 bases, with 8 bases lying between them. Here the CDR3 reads CASSYASSYNSPLHF. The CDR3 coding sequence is TGCGCCAGCAGCTACGCCAGCTCCTATAATTCACCCCTCCACTTT.

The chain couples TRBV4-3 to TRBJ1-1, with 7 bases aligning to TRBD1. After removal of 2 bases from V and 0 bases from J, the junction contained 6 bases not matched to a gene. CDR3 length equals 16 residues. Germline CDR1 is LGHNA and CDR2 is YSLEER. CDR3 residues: CASSQRTGSMNTEAFF. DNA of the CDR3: TGCGCCAGCAGCCAACGGACAGGATCTATGAACACTGAAGCTTTCTTT.

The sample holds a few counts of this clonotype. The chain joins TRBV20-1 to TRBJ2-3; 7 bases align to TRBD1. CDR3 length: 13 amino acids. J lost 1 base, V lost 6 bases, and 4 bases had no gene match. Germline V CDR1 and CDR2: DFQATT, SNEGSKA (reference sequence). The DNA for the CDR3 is TGCAGTGCGCTGGGACAGCGCACAGATACGCAGTATTTT. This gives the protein CSALGQRTDTQYF.

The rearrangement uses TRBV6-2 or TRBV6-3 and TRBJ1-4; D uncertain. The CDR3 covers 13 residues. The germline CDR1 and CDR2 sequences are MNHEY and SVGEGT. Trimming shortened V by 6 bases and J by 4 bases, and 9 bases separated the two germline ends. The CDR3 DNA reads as TGTGCCAGCAGCTACAGCCATAATGAAAAACTGTTTTTT. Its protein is CASSYSHNEKLFF.

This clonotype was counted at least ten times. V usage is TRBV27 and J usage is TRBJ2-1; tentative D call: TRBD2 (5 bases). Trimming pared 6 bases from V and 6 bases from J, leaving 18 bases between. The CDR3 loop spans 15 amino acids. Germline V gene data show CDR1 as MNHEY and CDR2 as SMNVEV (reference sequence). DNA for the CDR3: TGTGCCAGCAGCCCACCCGGGGTCTTGGTCAATGAGCAGTTCTTC. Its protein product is CASSPPGVLVNEQFF.

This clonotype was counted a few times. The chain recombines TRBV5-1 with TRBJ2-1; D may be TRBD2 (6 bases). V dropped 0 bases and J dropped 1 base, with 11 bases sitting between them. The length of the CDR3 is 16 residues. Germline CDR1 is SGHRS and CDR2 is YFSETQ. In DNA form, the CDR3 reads TGCGCCAGCAGCTTGGCAGCGGGTCTTTCCTACAATGAGCAGTTCTTC. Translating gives CASSLAAGLSYNEQFF.

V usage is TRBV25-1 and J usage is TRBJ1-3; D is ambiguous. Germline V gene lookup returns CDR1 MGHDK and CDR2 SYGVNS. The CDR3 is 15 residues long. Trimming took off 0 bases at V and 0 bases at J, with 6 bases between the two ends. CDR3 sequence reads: CASSEYGPSGNTIYF. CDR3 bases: TGTGCCAGCAGTGAATATGGTCCCTCTGGAAACACCATATATTTT.

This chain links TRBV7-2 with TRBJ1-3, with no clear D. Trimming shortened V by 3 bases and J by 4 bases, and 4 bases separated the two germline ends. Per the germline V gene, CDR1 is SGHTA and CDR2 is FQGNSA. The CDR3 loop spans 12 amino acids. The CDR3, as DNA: TGTGCCAGCAGCTTCTCCGGAAACACCATATATTTT. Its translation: CASSFSGNTIYF.

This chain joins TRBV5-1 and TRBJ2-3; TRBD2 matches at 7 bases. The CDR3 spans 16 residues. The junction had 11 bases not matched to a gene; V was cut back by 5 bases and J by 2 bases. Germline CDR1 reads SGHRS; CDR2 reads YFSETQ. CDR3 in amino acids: CASRFGGTTNTDTQYF. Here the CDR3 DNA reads TGCGCCAGCAGGTTTGGCGGGACTACCAACACAGATACGCAGTATTTT.

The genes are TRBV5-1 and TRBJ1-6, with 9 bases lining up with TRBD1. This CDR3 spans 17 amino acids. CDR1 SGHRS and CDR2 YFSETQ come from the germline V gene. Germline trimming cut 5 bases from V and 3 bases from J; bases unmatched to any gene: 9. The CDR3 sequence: CASSRDREVFYNSPLHF. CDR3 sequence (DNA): TGCGCCAGCAGTCGGGACAGGGAAGTTTTCTATAATTCACCCCTCCACTTT.

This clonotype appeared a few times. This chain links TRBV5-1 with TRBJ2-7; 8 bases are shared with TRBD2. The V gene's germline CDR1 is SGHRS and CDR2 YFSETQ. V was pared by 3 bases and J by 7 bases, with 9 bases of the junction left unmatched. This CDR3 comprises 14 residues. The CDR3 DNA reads TGCGCCAGCAGCTCCTACGGGGGGGCCTGGGAGCAGTACTTC. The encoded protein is CASSSYGGAWEQYF. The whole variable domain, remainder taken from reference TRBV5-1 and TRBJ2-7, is KAGVTQTPRYLIKTRGQQVTLSCSPISGHRSVSWYQQTPGQGLQFLFEYFSETQRNKGNFPGRFSGRQFSNSRSEMNVSTLELGDSALYLCASSSYGGAWEQYFGPGTRLTVT.

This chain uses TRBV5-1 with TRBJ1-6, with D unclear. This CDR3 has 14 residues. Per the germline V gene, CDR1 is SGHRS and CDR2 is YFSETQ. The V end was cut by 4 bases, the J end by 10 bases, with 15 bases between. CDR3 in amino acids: CASSEDGRRSPLHF. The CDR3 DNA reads TGCGCCAGCAGCGAGGACGGACGGAGGTCACCCCTCCACTTT.

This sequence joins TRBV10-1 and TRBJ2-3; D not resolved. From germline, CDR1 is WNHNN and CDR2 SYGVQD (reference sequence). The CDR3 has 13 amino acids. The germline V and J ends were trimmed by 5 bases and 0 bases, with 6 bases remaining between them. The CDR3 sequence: CASSRGSTDTQYF. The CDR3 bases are TGCGCCAGCAGTCGAGGAAGCACAGATACGCAGTATTTT.

CDR3 in amino acids: CAKGQGERRTGELFF. CDR3 coding DNA: TGTGCCAAGGGACAGGGGGAGCGCCGAACCGGGGAGCTGTTTTTT. This chain links TRBV21-1 with TRBJ2-2; TRBD1, the table's D call, was not compared with the DNA. TRBV21-1 is a recognized pseudogene. This CDR3 comprises 15 residues.

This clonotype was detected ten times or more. CDR3: CASSQATPGLGRYEQYF. In DNA form, the CDR3 reads TGCGCCAGCAGCCAGGCAACCCCGGGACTAGGCCGCTACGAGCAGTACTTC. The V call is TRBV4-3, the J call TRBJ2-7, with 8 bases aligning to TRBD2. This CDR3 is built from 17 residues. Germline CDR1 LGHNA, CDR2 YSLEER. V lost 3 bases and J lost 3; bases outside the gene matches: 13.

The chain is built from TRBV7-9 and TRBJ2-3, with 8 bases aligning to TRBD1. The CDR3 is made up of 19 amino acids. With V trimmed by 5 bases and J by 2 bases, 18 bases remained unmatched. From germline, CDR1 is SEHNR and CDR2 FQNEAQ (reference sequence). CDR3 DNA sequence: TGTGCCAGCAGCCCCATTAGCCCCCCGGGACAGGTCACCACAGATACGCAGTATTTT. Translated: CASSPISPPGQVTTDTQYF.

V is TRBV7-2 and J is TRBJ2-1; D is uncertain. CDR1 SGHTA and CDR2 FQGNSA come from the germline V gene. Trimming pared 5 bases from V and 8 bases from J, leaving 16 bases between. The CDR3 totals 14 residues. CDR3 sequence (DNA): TGTGCCAGCAGCCGTAGGACCAGTTCAGATGAGCAGTTCTTC. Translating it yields CASSRRTSSDEQFF. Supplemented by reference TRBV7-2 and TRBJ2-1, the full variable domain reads GAGVSQSPSNKVTEKGKDVELRCDPISGHTALYWYRQSLGQGLEFLIYFQGNSAPDKSGLPSDRFSAERTGGSVSTLTIQRTQQEDSAVYLCASSRRTSSDEQFFGPGTRLTVL.

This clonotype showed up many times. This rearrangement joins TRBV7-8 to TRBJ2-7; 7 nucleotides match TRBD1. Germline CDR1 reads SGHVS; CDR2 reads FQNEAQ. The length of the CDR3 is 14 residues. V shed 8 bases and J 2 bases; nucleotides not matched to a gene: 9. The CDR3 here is CASQGDSATYEQYF. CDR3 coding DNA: TGTGCCAGCCAGGGGGACAGCGCAACCTACGAGCAGTACTTC.

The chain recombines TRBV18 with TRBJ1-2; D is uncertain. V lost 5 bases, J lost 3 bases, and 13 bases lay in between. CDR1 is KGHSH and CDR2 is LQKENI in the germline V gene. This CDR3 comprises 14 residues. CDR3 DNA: TGTGCCAGCTCAATGATGTCCGGGGACTATGGCTACACCTTC. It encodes CASSMMSGDYGYTF. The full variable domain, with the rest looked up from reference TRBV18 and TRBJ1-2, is NAGVMQNPRHLVRRRGQEARLRCSPMKGHSHVYWYRQLPEEGLKFMVYLQKENIIDESGMPKERFSAEFPKEGPSILRIQQVVRGDSAAYFCASSMMSGDYGYTFGSGTRLTVV.

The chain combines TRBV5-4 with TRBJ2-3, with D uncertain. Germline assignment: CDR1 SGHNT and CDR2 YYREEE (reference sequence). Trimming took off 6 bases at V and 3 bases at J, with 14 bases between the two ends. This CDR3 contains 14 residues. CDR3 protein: CASTLRSQTDTQYF. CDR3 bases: TGTGCCAGCACCCTGCGGAGTCAAACAGATACGCAGTATTTT.

The CDR3 nucleotides are TGCGCCAGCAGCTACATTTACCCAGCTAACTATGGCTACACCTTC. It specifies CASSYIYPANYGYTF. This rearrangement joins TRBV5-1 to TRBJ1-2; D is undetermined. V was clipped by 3 bases and J by 0 bases, with 12 bases between them. The CDR3 has 15 residues. Per the germline V gene, CDR1 is SGHRS and CDR2 is YFSETQ. Together with reference TRBV5-1 and TRBJ1-2, the CDR3 gives the full variable domain: KAGVTQTPRYLIKTRGQQVTLSCSPISGHRSVSWYQQTPGQGLQFLFEYFSETQRNKGNFPGRFSGRQFSNSRSEMNVSTLELGDSALYLCASSYIYPANYGYTFGSGTRLTVV.

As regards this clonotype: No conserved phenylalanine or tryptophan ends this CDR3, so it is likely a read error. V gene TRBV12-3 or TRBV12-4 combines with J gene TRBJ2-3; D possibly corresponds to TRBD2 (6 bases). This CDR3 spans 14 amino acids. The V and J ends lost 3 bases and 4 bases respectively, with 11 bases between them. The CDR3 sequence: CASSFRDSADTQYS. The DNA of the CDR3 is TGTGCCAGCAGTTTCCGGGACTCCGCAGATACGCAGTATTCT.

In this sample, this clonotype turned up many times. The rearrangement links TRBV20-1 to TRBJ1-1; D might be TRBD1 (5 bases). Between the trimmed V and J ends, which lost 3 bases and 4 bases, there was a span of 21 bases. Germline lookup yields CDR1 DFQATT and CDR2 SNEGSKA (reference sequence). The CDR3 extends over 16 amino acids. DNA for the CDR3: TGCAGTGCTAGGGGCTTTACCGGGGGACGTGGCACTGAAGCTTTCTTT. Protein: CSARGFTGGRGTEAFF.

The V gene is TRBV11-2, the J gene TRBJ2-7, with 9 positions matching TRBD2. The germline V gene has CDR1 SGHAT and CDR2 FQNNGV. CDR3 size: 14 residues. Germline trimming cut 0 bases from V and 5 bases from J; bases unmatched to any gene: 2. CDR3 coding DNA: TGTGCCAGCAGCTTAGAGCGGACTAGCGACGAGCAGTACTTC. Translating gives CASSLERTSDEQYF.